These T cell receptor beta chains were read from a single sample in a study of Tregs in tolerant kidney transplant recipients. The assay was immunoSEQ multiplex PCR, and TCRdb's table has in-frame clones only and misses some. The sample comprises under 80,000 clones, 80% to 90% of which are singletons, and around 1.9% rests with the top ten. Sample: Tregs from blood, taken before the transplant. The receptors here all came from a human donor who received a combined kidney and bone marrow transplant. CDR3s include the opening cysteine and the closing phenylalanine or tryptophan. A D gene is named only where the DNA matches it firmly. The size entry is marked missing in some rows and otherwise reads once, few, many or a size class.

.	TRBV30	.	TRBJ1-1	TGTGCCTGGATCAACAGGGTATCTAACATGAACACTGAAGCTTTCTTT	CAWINRVSNMNTEAFF
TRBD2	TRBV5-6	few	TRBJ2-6	TGTGCCAGCAGCTGGGGACCGGGGGGTAGCTCTGGGGCCAACGTCCTGACTTTC	CASSWGPGGSSGANVLTF
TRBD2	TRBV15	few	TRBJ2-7	TGTGCCACCAGCAGACGGACTAGCGGGGCGGAGCAGTACTTC	CATSRRTSGAEQYF
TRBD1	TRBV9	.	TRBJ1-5	TGTGCCAGCAGCCCTGGGACAGGGGCTAGCAATCAGCCCCAGCATTTT	CASSPGTGASNQPQHF
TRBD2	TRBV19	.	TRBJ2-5	TGTGCCAGTAGTATAGGGTTAGCGGGGGCCCAAGAGACCCAGTACTTC	CASSIGLAGAQETQYF
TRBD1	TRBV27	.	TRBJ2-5	TGTGCCAGCAGTTTAAGACAGGGGGCCCGGGAGACCCAGTACTTC	CASSLRQGARETQYF
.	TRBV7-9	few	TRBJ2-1	TGTGCCAGCAGCCCGGGGTCGAGGACGATCTACAATGAGCAGTTCTTC	CASSPGSRTIYNEQFF
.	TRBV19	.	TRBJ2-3	TGTGCCAGTAGCTCTACAGGGATTGGACCTAGCACAGATACGCAGTATTTT	CASSSTGIGPSTDTQYF
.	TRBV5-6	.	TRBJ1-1	TGTGCCAGCAGCCGGCCAACGTGGGGGAACACTGAAGCTTTCTTT	CASSRPTWGNTEAFF
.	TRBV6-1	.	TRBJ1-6	TGTGCCAGCAGTGAAGAATTAGTGGTTGCGATTAGGAATTCACCCCTCCACTTT	CASSEELVVAIRNSPLHF
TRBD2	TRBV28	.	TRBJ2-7	TGTGCCAGCAGTCTTGGCGGGAGGAGCTCCTACGAGCAGTACTTC	CASSLGGRSSYEQYF
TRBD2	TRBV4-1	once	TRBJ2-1	TGCGCCAGCAGCCTAGGGGCTAGCGGGGGGGTGAGGCAGTTCTTC	CASSLGASGGVRQFF
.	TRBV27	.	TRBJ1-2	TGTGCCAGCCGAGGCGGGCCCTATGGCTACACCTTC	CASRGGPYGYTF
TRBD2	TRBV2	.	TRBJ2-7	TGTGCCAGCAGGTCCGGACTAGCCGGGGCCTACGAGCAGTACTTC	CASRSGLAGAYEQYF
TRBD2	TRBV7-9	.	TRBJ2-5	TGTGCCAGCAGCTTAGCGTTTGGTGCGGGAGTGGGAGAGACCCAGTACTTC	CASSLAFGAGVGETQYF
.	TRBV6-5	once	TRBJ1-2	TGTGCCAGCAGTTACTCGTCAGGGCACGGTGGCTACACCTTC	CASSYSSGHGGYTF
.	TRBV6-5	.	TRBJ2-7	TGTGCCAGCAGTCCTGGGGGCAGGGAGCCCTACGAGCAGTACTTC	CASSPGGREPYEQYF
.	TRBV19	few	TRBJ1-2	TGTGCCAGTAAAGAGGGAGACTATGGCTACACCTTC	CASKEGDYGYTF
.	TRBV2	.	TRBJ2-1	TGTGCCAGCGACAAGAAACCCCATGAGCAGTTCTTC	CASDKKPHEQFF
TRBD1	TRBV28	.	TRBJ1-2	TGTGCCAGCAGCAACAGGACAGGGCGGGCAGGCTACACCTTC	CASSNRTGRAGYTF
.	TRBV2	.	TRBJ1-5	TGTGCCAGCAGGCGGGAGGGAGGTCAGCCCCAGCATTTT	CASRREGGQPQHF
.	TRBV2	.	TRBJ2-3	TGTGCCAGCAGGAAGCGAGTAAGCACAGATACGCAGTATTTT	CASRKRVSTDTQYF
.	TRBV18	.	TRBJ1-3	TGTGCCAGCTCACCCGGCGTGCGAGCGTCTGGAAACACCATATATTTT	CASSPGVRASGNTIYF
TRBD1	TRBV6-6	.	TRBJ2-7	TGTGCCAGCAGTAACGGACAGGGAACCTACGAGCAGTACTTC	CASSNGQGTYEQYF
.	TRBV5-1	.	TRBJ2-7	TGCGCCAGCAGCTACCTCGGACACTACGAGCAGTACTTC	CASSYLGHYEQYF
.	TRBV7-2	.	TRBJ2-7	TGTGCCAGCAGCTTGGACTTCAAATACGAGCAGTACTTC	CASSLDFKYEQYF
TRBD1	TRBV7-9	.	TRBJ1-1	TGTGCCAGCACCCCTCCCGGGACAGGGATAAGGGCTGAAGCTTTCTTT	CASTPPGTGIRAEAFF